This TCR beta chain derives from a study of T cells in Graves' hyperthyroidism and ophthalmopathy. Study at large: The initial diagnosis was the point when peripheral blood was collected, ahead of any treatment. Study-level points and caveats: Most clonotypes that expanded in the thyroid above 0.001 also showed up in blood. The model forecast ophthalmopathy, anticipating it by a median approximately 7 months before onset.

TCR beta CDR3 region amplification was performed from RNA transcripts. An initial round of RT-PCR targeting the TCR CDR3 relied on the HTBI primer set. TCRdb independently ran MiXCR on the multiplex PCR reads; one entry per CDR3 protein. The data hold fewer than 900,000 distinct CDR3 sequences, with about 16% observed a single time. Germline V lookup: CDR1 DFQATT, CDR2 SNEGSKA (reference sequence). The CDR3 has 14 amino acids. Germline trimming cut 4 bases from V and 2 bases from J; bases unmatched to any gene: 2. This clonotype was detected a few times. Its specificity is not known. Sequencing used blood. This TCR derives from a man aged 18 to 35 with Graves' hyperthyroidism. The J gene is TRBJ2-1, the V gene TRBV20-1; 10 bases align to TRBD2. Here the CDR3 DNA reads TGCAGTGCTAAACTAGCGGGACCCTACAATGAGCAGTTCTTC. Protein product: CSAKLAGPYNEQFF.